This T cell receptor beta chain was found in a study of blood T cell repertoires in COVID-19. The table came from immunoSEQ multiplex PCR; TCRdb's copy has only in-frame clones and leaves some out. The table has about 160,000 clones, around 84% seen once. The germline V gene has CDR1 LGHDT and CDR2 YNNKEL (reference sequence). V was shortened by 2 bases and J by 9 bases, with 8 bases between the two germline ends. This CDR3 has 12 residues. J is TRBJ2-1 and V is TRBV3-1 (or the pseudogene TRBV3-2); D unclear. This clonotype was obtained from an elderly woman with acute or convalescent COVID-19. Sequences were obtained from peripheral blood. The CDR3 coding sequence is TGTGCCAGCAGCCAAATGCTCAGTGAGCAGTTCTTC. Its protein product is CASSQMLSEQFF.